This T cell receptor beta chain was identified in a study of T cell responses to AZD1222 COVID-19 vaccine. V was clipped by 1 base and J by 8 bases; unmatched bases: 2. The CDR3 spans 13 residues. Findings of the study overall: Seropositive AZD1222 recipients at baseline numbered only 6 or 7. Following two doses of AZD1222, Spike-specific TCR breadth and depth rose.

The data were produced by immunoSEQ multiplex PCR, yet TCRdb's version contains in-frame clones alone and is incomplete. The table includes fewer than 150,000 clones, 87% detected once. With regard to this clone: The target antigen is unknown.

This chain joins TRBV12-3 or TRBV12-4 and TRBJ2-1; TRBD2 matches at 7 bases. The source is an adult in good health. The sequences come from peripheral blood, collected on day 0 of AZD1222 vaccination. The DNA for the CDR3 is TGTGCCAGCAGTTTAGTCGGGGGGTATGAGCAGTTCTTC. Protein product: CASSLVGGYEQFF.